Each of the 16 T cell receptor beta chains below was sequenced from the same sample in a study of vaccination effects on CD4 cells after COVID-19 (dated by TCRdb to the early 2020s). The antigens these receptors bind are not known. Library method: the immunoSEQ multiplex PCR assay. TCRdb obtained this table from immuneACCESS and retained in-frame rearrangements with V and J assigned. These tables miss some clones; where compared with another copy, unresolved V genes account for less than half of the shortfall, and the remainder is unexplained. The sample table shows 45,000 to 50,000 clones, and 50% to 80% are seen once. The ten largest clones take up approximately 5% of the sample. After around eleven days of culture, CD4+ T cells were isolated with the EasySep CD4+ T cell isolation kit. Source: CD4+ T cells from PBMCs cultured without peptide, taken before COVID-19 vaccination. These receptor sequences come from a human donor who received a COVID-19 vaccine.

This clone came up a few times. The chain combines TRBV7-9 with TRBJ2-7; D possibly corresponds to TRBD1 (5 bases). Germline V CDR1 and CDR2: SEHNR, FQNEAQ (reference sequence). CDR3 length equals 15 residues. With 1 base removed from V and 6 bases from J, the gap between germline ends came to 16 bases. CDR3 bases: TGTGCCAGCAGCTTAGTTTCAGGGTCCCCTCGCGAGCAGTACTTC. Translated: CASSLVSGSPREQYF.

The chain employs TRBV4-2 and TRBJ2-5; D might be TRBD1 (6 bases). Trimming took off 1 base at V and 4 bases at J, with 10 bases between the two ends. The CDR3 extends over 14 amino acids. Germline V CDR1 and CDR2: LGHNA, YNFKEQ. Here the CDR3 DNA reads TGTGCCAGCAGCCAAGTGGGGGCTACAGAGACCCAGTACTTC. It is translated as CASSQVGATETQYF.

The V and J genes are TRBV6-5 and TRBJ2-3; 7 positions match TRBD2. The CDR3 covers 16 residues. The germline V gene has CDR1 MNHEY and CDR2 SVGAGI. Trimming cost V 1 base and J 1 base; bases outside gene matches: 5. CDR3 in DNA: TGTGCCAGCAGTTACTTCGGGGGGAAGGGCACAGATACGCAGTATTTT. It is translated as CASSYFGGKGTDTQYF.

This clone was picked up one time. V gene TRBV5-1 combines with J gene TRBJ2-5; D is undetermined. The ends were cut back, 2 bases at V and 5 bases at J, with 13 bases in the middle. CDR3 length: 14 residues. CDR1 SGHRS and CDR2 YFSETQ come from the germline V gene. CDR3 loop: CASSFLGETETQYF. The DNA of the CDR3 is TGCGCCAGCAGCTTCCTAGGAGAGACGGAGACCCAGTACTTC. Full variable domain (remainder filled in from reference TRBV5-1 and TRBJ2-5): KAGVTQTPRYLIKTRGQQVTLSCSPISGHRSVSWYQQTPGQGLQFLFEYFSETQRNKGNFPGRFSGRQFSNSRSEMNVSTLELGDSALYLCASSFLGETETQYFGPGTRLLVL.

The rearrangement uses TRBV11-1 and TRBJ2-2; tentatively, D is TRBD1 or TRBD2 (5 bases each). Per germline, CDR1 SGHAT and CDR2 FQDESV (reference sequence). CDR3 length equals 15 residues. The V end lost 2 bases, the J end lost 2 bases, and 9 bases lay between the germline ends. The CDR3 loop reads CASSLYGANTGELFF. The CDR3 bases are TGTGCCAGCAGCTTATACGGGGCCAACACCGGGGAGCTGTTTTTT.

The chain uses TRBV6-2 or TRBV6-3 and TRBJ2-3; no reliable D call. CDR3 length: 11 residues. V lost 5 bases and J 3 bases, leaving 3 bases between the germline ends. Germline CDR1 is MNHEY and CDR2 is SVGEGT. The CDR3 DNA reads as TGTGCCAGCAGTCAGACAGATACGCAGTATTTT. Protein product: CASSQTDTQYF.

The gene calls are TRBV2 and TRBJ1-6; D gene uncertain. The V end lost 7 bases, the J end lost 3 bases, and 22 bases lay between the germline ends. The length of the CDR3 is 18 residues. Germline CDR1 is SNHLY and CDR2 is FYNNEI. The CDR3 coding sequence is TGTGCCAGCACCGGTCCCTCTCGGACCAACCACTATAATTCACCCCTCCACTTT. Its protein is CASTGPSRTNHYNSPLHF.

This clone occurred a few times. V is TRBV19 and J is TRBJ1-2, with 7 bases fitting TRBD1. Per the germline V gene, CDR1 is LNHDA and CDR2 is SQIVND (reference sequence). The ends lost 3 bases at V and 0 bases at J; junction bases unmatched: 4. The CDR3 sequence is 15 residues long. In DNA, the CDR3 is TGTGCCAGTAGTATGGACAGGTCCTCTAACTATGGCTACACCTTC. This gives the protein CASSMDRSSNYGYTF.

This clone was seen only a few times. The chain couples TRBV6-5 to TRBJ2-2, with TRBD2 as a possible D gene (6 bases). CDR1 and CDR2 (germline): MNHEY, SVGAGI. The V end was cut by 8 bases, the J end by 2 bases, with 15 bases between. CDR3 length equals 15 residues. The CDR3 sequence is CASLPRRGNTGELFF. CDR3 nucleotides: TGTGCCAGCCTACCCAGGCGGGGTAACACCGGGGAGCTGTTTTTT.

The chain carries TRBV20-1 and TRBJ1-2; TRBD1 might be the D (6 bases). Germline lookup yields CDR1 DFQATT and CDR2 SNEGSKA (reference sequence). V lost 3 bases and J 4 bases, leaving 12 bases between the germline ends. The CDR3 covers 13 residues. The CDR3 here is CSASSGGRYGYTF. CDR3 nucleotide sequence: TGCAGTGCTAGTAGCGGGGGCCGCTATGGCTACACCTTC.

The V gene is TRBV29-1, the J gene TRBJ2-1; TRBD2 matches at 10 bases. With V trimmed by 4 bases and J by 7 bases, 4 bases remained unmatched. The CDR3 totals 13 residues. CDR1 is SQVTM, CDR2 ANQGSEA, per germline. The CDR3 sequence is CSVGPSGGNEQFF. The CDR3, as DNA: TGCAGCGTTGGCCCTAGCGGGGGAAATGAGCAGTTCTTC.

The CDR3 region has the DNA TGTGCCAGCAGTGAAGGGCAGGGGGCGCTGGGGCAGTTCTTC. Translation: CASSEGQGALGQFF. The chain employs TRBV6-1 and TRBJ2-1; 8 nucleotides match TRBD1. CDR1 is MNHNS, CDR2 SASEGT, per germline. The CDR3 sequence is 14 residues long. V lost 1 base and J lost 12; bases outside the gene matches: 8.

Points on this clone: At one end the junction does not follow the germline gene, possibly because of a read error. The chain is built from TRBV12-3 or TRBV12-4 and TRBJ2-1, with D perhaps TRBD2 (7 bases). There are 13 residues in the CDR3. The CDR3 region is CASRLGGVVEQFF. DNA of the CDR3: TGTGCCAGCAGGTTAGGGGGGGTGGTCGAGCAGTTCTTC.

This chain connects TRBV10-3 to TRBJ1-3, with a weak D call TRBD1 (6 bases). The CDR3 is made up of 12 amino acids. CDR1 ENHRY and CDR2 SYGVKD come from the germline V gene. The V end was cut by 10 bases, the J end by 3 bases, with 10 bases between. In DNA form, the CDR3 reads TGTGCCACCCGGGACATTGGAAACACCATATATTTT. Translating gives CATRDIGNTIYF.

This chain joins TRBV14 and TRBJ2-5, with D perhaps matching TRBD1 (6 bases). Germline CDR1 and CDR2: SGHDN and FVKESK. The CDR3 sequence is 15 residues long. Deletions cut 1 base from V and 3 bases from J, with 12 bases between. The CDR3 DNA reads TGTGCCAGCAGCCAAGGGGGGACAACGAAAGAGACCCAGTACTTC. This encodes CASSQGGTTKETQYF.

This clone has more than one count but fewer than ten. This chain joins TRBV7-9 and TRBJ1-1, with TRBD1 as a possible D gene (5 bases). The V and J ends lost 5 bases and 1 base respectively, with 14 bases between them. The CDR3 totals 15 residues. Looked up from germline, CDR1 is SEHNR and CDR2 is FQNEAQ (reference sequence). CDR3 sequence reads: CASSTYDSTNTEAFF. CDR3 nucleotides: TGTGCCAGCAGCACCTATGACAGTACGAACACTGAAGCTTTCTTT.